What follows are 19 T cell receptor beta chains derived from one specimen sequenced in a study of blood T cell repertoires in COVID-19. TCRdb's copy holds only in-frame clones and misses some; the assay was immunoSEQ multiplex PCR. The repertoire holds about 280,000 clones, more than 70% seen once, with about 11% in the top ten. Material: peripheral blood. All receptors derive from a woman aged 25-40 years with COVID-19, enrolled during active disease.

The chain recombines TRBV13 with TRBJ1-2; 9 nucleotides align to TRBD1. The CDR3 is made up of 16 amino acids. Germline values: CDR1 PRHDT, CDR2 FYEKMQ (reference sequence). Germline trimming cut 5 bases from V and 8 bases from J; bases unmatched to any gene: 15. CDR3 loop: CASSRTLGQGYGGYTF. DNA of the CDR3: TGTGCCAGCAGCCGAACTTTGGGACAGGGATACGGCGGCTACACCTTC.

This chain links TRBV29-1 with TRBJ2-7, with 7 bases identical to TRBD2. The germline gives CDR1 SQVTM, CDR2 ANQGSEA. The CDR3 has 16 residues. V lost 1 base, J lost 0 bases, and 9 bases stayed unmatched. CDR3 in amino acids: CSVEGPASGNSYEQYF. The CDR3 DNA reads as TGCAGCGTTGAAGGTCCGGCTAGCGGAAACTCCTACGAGCAGTACTTC.

This chain links TRBV5-6 with TRBJ2-5, with 10 positions matching TRBD2. The CDR3 spans 15 residues. Germline lookup yields CDR1 SGHDT and CDR2 YYEEEE. V trimming: 3 bases; J trimming: 2 bases; junction bases outside the gene matches: 4. The DNA for the CDR3 is TGTGCCAGCAGCTCCCCACTAGCGGGGCAAGAGACCCAGTACTTC. Protein: CASSSPLAGQETQYF. Using reference TRBV5-6 and TRBJ2-5 for the parts outside the CDR3, the full variable domain is DAGVTQSPTHLIKTRGQQVTLRCSPKSGHDTVSWYQQALGQGPQFIFQYYEEEERQRGNFPDRFSGHQFPNYSSELNVNALLLGDSALYLCASSSPLAGQETQYFGPGTRLLVL.

V usage is TRBV6-5 and J usage is TRBJ1-1; TRBD1 might be the D (5 bases). Germline V gene data show CDR1 as MNHEY and CDR2 as SVGAGI. Trimming cost V 4 bases and J 5 bases, with 14 bases left between them. There are 14 residues in the CDR3. The CDR3 nucleotides read TGTGCCAGCAGTTCAAAGTGGGACTGGACTGAAGCTTTCTTT. It encodes CASSSKWDWTEAFF.

This rearrangement joins TRBV5-1 to TRBJ1-1; D is undetermined. Deletions cut 0 bases from V and 1 base from J, with 10 bases between. Germline-derived CDR1 and CDR2 are SGHRS and YFSETQ. The CDR3 runs 15 residues. The CDR3, as DNA: TGCGCCAGCAGCTTGGATGGGCCTCCGAACACTGAAGCTTTCTTT. Its translation: CASSLDGPPNTEAFF.

V usage is TRBV9 and J usage is TRBJ2-3, with 11 bases aligning to TRBD2. The CDR3 has 15 residues. CDR1 and CDR2 (germline): SGDLS, YYNGEE. Trimming took 2 bases from V and 5 from J; bases not matched to a gene: 4. CDR3 residues: CASSVSGRAGDTQYF. DNA of the CDR3: TGTGCCAGCAGCGTTAGCGGGAGGGCCGGAGATACGCAGTATTTT.

The chain links TRBV7-9 to TRBJ2-3; TRBD1 agrees at 7 bases. Trimming removed 10 bases from V and 1 base from J; junction bases left unmatched: 17. Germline loops: CDR1 SEHNR, CDR2 FQNEAQ (reference sequence). There are 17 residues in the CDR3. As DNA, the CDR3 is TGTGCCATCTCAGTTTTCGACAGGGATGTTCGCACAGATACGCAGTATTTT. Its protein is CAISVFDRDVRTDTQYF.

The V and J genes are TRBV9 and TRBJ2-7; no firm D call. Germline CDR1 is SGDLS and CDR2 is YYNGEE. The ends were cut back, 0 bases at V and 5 bases at J, with 15 bases in the middle. There are 15 residues in the CDR3. CDR3 nucleotide sequence: TGTGCCAGCAGCGTAGCGGGTAGGTTCTCAGACGAGCAGTACTTC. Amino acid sequence: CASSVAGRFSDEQYF.

The chain recombines TRBV5-4 with TRBJ1-1; D is ambiguous. Germline CDR1 reads SGHNT; CDR2 reads YYREEE (reference sequence). This CDR3 is built from 15 residues. V lost 4 bases to trimming and J lost 0 bases, with 13 bases between them. The CDR3 spells CASSPLGGLNTEAFF. DNA of the CDR3: TGTGCCAGCAGCCCCCTGGGAGGGCTGAACACTGAAGCTTTCTTT.

The rearrangement joins TRBV15 to TRBJ2-3; TRBD2 agrees at 11 bases. This CDR3 is 16 amino acids long. Germline loops: CDR1 LNHNV, CDR2 YYDKDF (reference sequence). J was trimmed by 2 bases and V by 2 bases; bases with no gene match: 3. CDR3 residues: CATSRPLAGDTDTQYF. CDR3 DNA sequence: TGTGCCACCAGCAGACCACTAGCGGGAGACACAGATACGCAGTATTTT.

The gene calls are TRBV2 and TRBJ1-5, with D hard to call. Looked up from germline, CDR1 is SNHLY and CDR2 is FYNNEI. The CDR3 runs to 15 residues. The V end was cut by 8 bases, the J end by 0 bases, with 14 bases between. In DNA form, the CDR3 reads TGTGCCAGCGGGAGGCCACCCTATAGCAATCAGCCCCAGCATTTT. Translation gives CASGRPPYSNQPQHF.

This clone was seen a single time. The rearrangement uses TRBV3-1 (or the pseudogene TRBV3-2) and TRBJ1-5; D gene uncertain. This CDR3 has 14 residues. CDR1 is LGHDT and CDR2 is YNNKEL in the germline V gene (reference sequence). Deletions cut 1 base from V and 5 bases from J, with 9 bases between. The CDR3: CASSQGGPHQPQHF. In nucleotides, the CDR3 is TGTGCCAGCAGCCAAGGAGGGCCCCATCAGCCCCAGCATTTT.

The sample holds one count of this clone. The chain recombines TRBV7-9 with TRBJ2-2; 13 bases line up with TRBD2. V dropped 7 bases and J dropped 7; count of bases not matched to a gene: 9. The CDR3 runs to 16 residues. Germline assignment: CDR1 SEHNR and CDR2 FQNEAQ (reference sequence). The CDR3 nucleotides read TGTGCCAGCACCCCCTTTGGACTAGCGGGAGACGGGGAGCTGTTTTTT. This translates into CASTPFGLAGDGELFF.

The rearrangement links TRBV19 to TRBJ2-7, with TRBD2 matching 8 bases. CDR3 length: 15 residues. V was pared by 1 base and J by 4 bases, with 6 bases of the junction left unmatched. Per the germline V gene, CDR1 is LNHDA and CDR2 is SQIVND (reference sequence). The CDR3 DNA reads TGTGCCAGTAGTATAGCCGGGACTAGTCCATACGAGCAGTACTTC. Protein product: CASSIAGTSPYEQYF.

This chain joins TRBV6-4 and TRBJ2-2, with a weak D call TRBD2 (6 bases). Per the germline V gene, CDR1 is MRHNA and CDR2 is SNTAGT. The CDR3 has 15 residues. V was trimmed by 6 bases and J by 6 bases, leaving 17 bases between them. CDR3 in amino acids: CASRPSGGTAGELFF. Written as DNA, the CDR3 is TGTGCCAGCAGGCCGTCAGGAGGGACGGCCGGGGAGCTGTTTTTT.

The V call is TRBV2, the J call TRBJ2-1; 9 bases are a match to TRBD2. Per germline, CDR1 SNHLY and CDR2 FYNNEI. Trimming took 3 bases from V and 3 from J; bases not matched to a gene: 3. This CDR3 has 15 amino acids. The CDR3 reads CASSETSGGYNEQFF. For the CDR3, the DNA is TGTGCCAGCAGTGAGACTAGCGGAGGCTACAATGAGCAGTTCTTC.

V gene TRBV3-1 (or the pseudogene TRBV3-2) combines with J gene TRBJ1-6; 7 bases are shared with TRBD1. The CDR3 length is 15 residues. V gave up 0 bases and J gave up 7 bases; unmatched junction bases: 3. The V gene's germline CDR1 is LGHDT and CDR2 YNNKEL (reference sequence). The DNA of the CDR3 is TGTGCCAGCAGCCAAGAGGACAGGTCAAATTCACCCCTCCACTTT. Translated, it gives CASSQEDRSNSPLHF.

Here the CDR3 DNA reads TGTGCCAGCAGCCAAGATACGAGCGGGAGGGACACCGGGGAGCTGTTTTTT. Translation: CASSQDTSGRDTGELFF. The chain has TRBV4-2 and TRBJ2-2; 10 positions match TRBD2. This CDR3 spans 17 amino acids. Germline-derived CDR1 and CDR2 are LGHNA and YNFKEQ. J was trimmed by 3 bases and V by 0 bases; bases with no gene match: 4.

The gene calls are TRBV6-5 and TRBJ2-7; TRBD2 matches at 7 bases. Germline assignment: CDR1 MNHEY and CDR2 SVGAGI. The CDR3 spans 13 residues. With V trimmed by 5 bases and J by 5 bases, 6 bases remained unmatched. In nucleotides, the CDR3 is TGTGCCAGCAGTCCGGGACTACTAAACGAGCAGTACTTC. Its protein product is CASSPGLLNEQYF.